This T cell receptor beta chain is from a study of cytomegalovirus exposure and HLA in healthy donors. Worth noting for this clone: Its matching antigen is unknown.

Findings of the study overall: Productive rates of about 90% or about 30% were seen for most TCR beta V segments in an earlier analysis. There were a few CMV-associated chains whose specificity for CMV antigens was confirmed in vitro.

The J segment lost 2 bases and the V segment lost 6 bases, leaving 7 bases of the junction unmatched. The CDR3 is made up of 15 amino acids. CDR1 is MNHNY, CDR2 SVGAGI, per germline (reference sequence). The PCR used 60 Vbeta and 13 Jbeta primers. Sequencing was performed with immunoSEQ multiplex PCR; in TCRdb, only in-frame clones are kept and a portion is missing. The top ten hold 2% to 3% of the sample, which has over 150,000 clones, about three quarters seen once. Input material: PBMCs. The rearrangement joins TRBV6-6 to TRBJ2-3; 8 bases align to TRBD2. This receptor was taken from a woman in her 40s in good health and CMV-seropositive. In DNA, the CDR3 is TGTGCCAGCAGCCTCCCGGGAGGGCTCACAGATACGCAGTATTTT. It yields the protein CASSLPGGLTDTQYF.